The T cell receptor (beta chain) described here comes from a study of T cell changes during pregnancy in multiple sclerosis. The data were produced by immunoSEQ multiplex PCR, yet TCRdb's version contains in-frame clones alone and is incomplete. Of around 52,000 clones listed, about 92% are singletons. Trimming stripped 4 bases from V and 5 bases from J, with 14 bases between. Germline V gene lookup returns CDR1 MDHEN and CDR2 SYDVKM. The CDR3 sequence is 15 residues long. The chain is built from TRBV28 and TRBJ1-4; the D is unclear. This TCR was recovered from a female donor in good health, enrolled as a control in a pregnancy study. The input for sequencing was CD4+ T cells from peripheral blood mononuclear cells, taken after pregnancy. The CDR3 DNA is TGTGCCAGCAGTTCCGGAGGTGTACCAAATGAAAAACTGTTTTTT. Its protein product is CASSSGGVPNEKLFF.